This T cell receptor beta chain was sequenced for a study of neoadjuvant nivolumab and ipilimumab in lung cancer. Generated by immunoSEQ multiplex PCR, the TCRdb table keeps only in-frame clones and is missing some. The repertoire has 30,000 to 45,000 clones, roughly 89% of them found once; the top ten carry roughly 3.3%. The V gene lost 1 base and the J gene lost 3 bases, with 13 bases spanning the gap. CDR3 length: 16 amino acids. From germline, CDR1 is SGHRS and CDR2 YFSETQ. Findings of the study overall: Only two of four nivolumab-treated tumors gained richness and clonality by surgery. A small number of samples were TCR sequenced. TCR clonality did not significantly correlate with pathologic tumor regression. Compared with tumor-adjacent uninvolved lung, resected tumors showed greater richness and clonality.

On this clone: Its antigen is unidentified.

The receptor was derived from an adult with non-small cell lung cancer. The chain carries TRBV5-1 and TRBJ1-4; maybe TRBD1 (6 bases). Sample: peripheral blood, taken before neoadjuvant nivolumab, alone or with ipilimumab. This CDR3 is CASSLMGGAANEKLFF. The CDR3 coding sequence is TGCGCCAGCAGCTTGATGGGGGGCGCGGCTAATGAAAAACTGTTTTTT.